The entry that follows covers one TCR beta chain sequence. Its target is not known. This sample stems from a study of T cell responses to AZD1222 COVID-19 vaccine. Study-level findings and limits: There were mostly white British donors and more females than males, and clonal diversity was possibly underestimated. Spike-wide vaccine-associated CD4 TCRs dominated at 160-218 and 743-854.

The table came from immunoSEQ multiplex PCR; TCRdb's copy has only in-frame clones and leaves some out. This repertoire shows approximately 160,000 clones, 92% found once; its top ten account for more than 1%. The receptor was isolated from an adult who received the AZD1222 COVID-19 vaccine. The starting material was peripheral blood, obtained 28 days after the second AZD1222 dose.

CDR3 DNA sequence: TGTGCCAGCAGCCTGGTTATGAACACTGAAGCTTTCTTT. Residues: CASSLVMNTEAFF. V usage is TRBV5-8 and J usage is TRBJ1-1; D is uncertain. The CDR3 covers 13 residues. In germline, CDR1 is SGHTS, CDR2 YDEGEE. V was shortened by 4 bases and J by 0 bases, with 7 bases between the two germline ends.